These T cell receptor beta chains were read from a single sample in a study of long-term antiretroviral therapy in people with HIV. The table came from immunoSEQ multiplex PCR; TCRdb's copy has only in-frame clones and leaves some out. Of tens of thousands of clones listed, 85% to 90% are singletons. The sequenced sample was unsorted PBMCs, obtained 1.8 years before starting antiretroviral therapy. The receptors were sampled from a woman aged 25 to 45 with HIV. CDR3s leave out the opening cysteine and the closing phenylalanine or tryptophan.

V,CDR3
TRBV6-1,ASASYYGYT
TRBV9,ASSVLGGLQETQY
TRBV15,ATSRDLLGNGEKLF
TRBV2,ASSGYRVGDQPQH
TRBV5-1,ASIRRNEQF
TRBV14,ASSPFGDPGSAEKLF
TRBV5-5,ASNSAGMNTEAF
TRBV7-8,ASSLDGAGTEAF
TRBV29-1,SVLGVEAF
TRBV21-1,ASQSLNEQY
TRBV30,AWSVQGNQPQH
TRBV6-5,ASSHTEGDEQF
TRBV5-6,ASSLSGTTHSYGYT
TRBV9,ASSHNLYAINYGYT
TRBV11-2,ASILRDTQY
TRBV7-2,ASSFRLATTDTQY
TRBV2,ASSEADNEGTDTQY
TRBV6-7,ARVPGGCTEAF
TRBV6-1,ASSFAGGFTGELF
TRBV29-1,SGGFELNTEAF
TRBV19,ASRPTGRGNTIY
TRBV7-9,ASSSARGVRETQY